What follows are 4 T cell receptor beta chains derived from one specimen sequenced in a study of T cell repertoires in cytomegalovirus infection. TCRdb analysed the reads with MiXCR anew, one entry per CDR3 protein. The sample includes more than 150,000 distinct CDR3 sequences, around 20% of them seen just once. What was sequenced was PBMCs. These receptor sequences come from a human donor in good health (CMV status not recorded). Some clones in this sample may be carry-over from other donors' samples.

The rearrangement joins TRBV28 to TRBJ1-5, with D perhaps matching TRBD1 (5 bases). Trimming removed 6 bases at V and 6 bases at J, with 21 bases between. This CDR3 has 16 residues. Germline V gene lookup returns CDR1 MDHEN and CDR2 SYDVKM. The CDR3, as DNA: TGTGCCAGCAGCCAGGGACTTCGGGGATCTGGTCAGCCCCAGCATTTT. Protein: CASSQGLRGSGQPQHF.

The sample holds a few counts of this clonotype. The V and J genes are TRBV6-2 or TRBV6-3 and TRBJ2-7; D is perhaps TRBD1 (6 bases). V was shortened by 6 bases and J by 7 bases, with 19 bases between the two germline ends. The CDR3 is 14 amino acids. Germline V gene sequence: CDR1 MNHEY, CDR2 SVGEGT. The CDR3 bases are TGTGCCAGCAGCTTGACGCGGGTTCAGGGGGAGCAGTACTTC. It specifies CASSLTRVQGEQYF.

J is TRBJ1-2 and V is TRBV7-2, with D maybe TRBD1 (5 bases). The V gene's germline CDR1 is SGHTA and CDR2 FQGNSA. The germline V and J ends were trimmed by 2 bases and 4 bases, with 14 bases remaining between them. There are 15 residues in the CDR3. The CDR3 DNA reads as TGTGCCAGCAGCTTAAATTCCCCACAGGTCTATGGCTACACCTTC. It translates to CASSLNSPQVYGYTF.

This clonotype showed up many times. The CDR3 DNA sequence: TGTGCCAGCAGCCCCCTGACTAGCGGGAGAAGGTACGAGCAGTACTTC. Protein: CASSPLTSGRRYEQYF. The chain carries TRBV7-2 and TRBJ2-7, with 12 nucleotides matching TRBD2. Looked up from germline, CDR1 is SGHTA and CDR2 is FQGNSA. Trimming cost V 5 bases and J 4 bases; bases outside gene matches: 9. The CDR3 has 16 amino acids.